This TCR beta chain was identified in a study of T cell responses to AZD1222 COVID-19 vaccine. Study-wide results and caveats: Spike-specific TCR breadth and depth both grew after two AZD1222 doses.

The method was immunoSEQ multiplex PCR; TCRdb's version includes in-frame clones alone and lacks a portion of them. Of 100,000 to 150,000 clones listed, 80% to 90% were seen once; the top ten hold 10%. In the case of this clone: Its antigen is undetermined.

Germline V gives CDR1 MNHEY, CDR2 SVGAGI. The CDR3 length is 15 residues. Between the trimmed V and J ends, which lost 7 bases and 0 bases, there was a span of 10 bases. This clonotype originated in an adult in good health. The source material was peripheral blood, sampled on day 0 of AZD1222 vaccination. J is TRBJ1-6 and V is TRBV6-5; D unresolved. CDR3 coding DNA: TGTGCCAGCAAGGCGTTGAGCTCCTATAATTCACCCCTCCACTTT. It codes for CASKALSSYNSPLHF.